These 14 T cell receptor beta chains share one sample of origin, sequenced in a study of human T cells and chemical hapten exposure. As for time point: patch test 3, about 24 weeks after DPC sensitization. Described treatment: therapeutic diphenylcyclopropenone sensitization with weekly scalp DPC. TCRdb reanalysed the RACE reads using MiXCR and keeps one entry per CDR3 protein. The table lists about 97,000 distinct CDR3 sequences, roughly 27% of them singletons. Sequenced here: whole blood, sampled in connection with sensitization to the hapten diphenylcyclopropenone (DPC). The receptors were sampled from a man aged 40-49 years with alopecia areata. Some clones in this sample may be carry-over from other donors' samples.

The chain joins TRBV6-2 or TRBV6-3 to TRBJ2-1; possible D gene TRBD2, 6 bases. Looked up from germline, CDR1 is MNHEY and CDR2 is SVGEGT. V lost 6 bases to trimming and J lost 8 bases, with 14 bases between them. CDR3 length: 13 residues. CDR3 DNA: TGTGCCAGCAGCCTAGGAGGGGCGGATGAGCAGTTCTTC. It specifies CASSLGGADEQFF.

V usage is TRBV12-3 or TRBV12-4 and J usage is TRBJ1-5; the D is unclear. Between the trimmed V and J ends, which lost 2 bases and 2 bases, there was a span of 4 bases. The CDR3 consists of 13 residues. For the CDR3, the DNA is TGTGCCAGCAGTTTAAGGGGCAATCAGCCCCAGCATTTT. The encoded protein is CASSLRGNQPQHF.

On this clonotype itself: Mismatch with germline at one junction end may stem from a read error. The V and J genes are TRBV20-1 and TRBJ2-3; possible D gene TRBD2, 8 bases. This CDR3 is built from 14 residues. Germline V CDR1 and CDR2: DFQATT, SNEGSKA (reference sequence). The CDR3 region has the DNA TGCAGTGCTAGAGAGGTTAGCGGGACAGCTACGCAGTATTTT. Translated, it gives CSAREVSGTATQYF.

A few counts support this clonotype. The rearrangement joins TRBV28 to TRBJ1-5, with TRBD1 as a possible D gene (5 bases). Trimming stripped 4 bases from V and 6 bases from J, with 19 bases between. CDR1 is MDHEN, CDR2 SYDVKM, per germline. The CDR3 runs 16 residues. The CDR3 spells CASSSWGKGSSQPQHF. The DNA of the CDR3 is TGTGCCAGCAGTTCTTGGGGTAAGGGGTCAAGTCAGCCCCAGCATTTT.

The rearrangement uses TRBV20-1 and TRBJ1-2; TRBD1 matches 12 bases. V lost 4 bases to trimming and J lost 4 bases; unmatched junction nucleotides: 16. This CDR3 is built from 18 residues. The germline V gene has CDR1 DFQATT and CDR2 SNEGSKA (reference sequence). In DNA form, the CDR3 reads TGCAGTGCTACCGGGGGCTGGGACAGGGGGCGTCAGGGCTATGGCTACACCTTC. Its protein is CSATGGWDRGRQGYGYTF.

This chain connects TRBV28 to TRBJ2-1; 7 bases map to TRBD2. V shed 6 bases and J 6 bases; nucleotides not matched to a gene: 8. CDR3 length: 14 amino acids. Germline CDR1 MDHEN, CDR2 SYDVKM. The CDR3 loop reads CASSLLSGGNEQFF. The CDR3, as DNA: TGTGCCAGCAGCCTCTTATCGGGGGGCAATGAGCAGTTCTTC.

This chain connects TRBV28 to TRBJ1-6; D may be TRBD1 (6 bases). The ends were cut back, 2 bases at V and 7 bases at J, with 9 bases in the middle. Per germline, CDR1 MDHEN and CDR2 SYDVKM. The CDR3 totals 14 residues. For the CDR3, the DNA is TGTGCCAGCAGTTTACACAGGGACAATTCACCCCTCCACTTT. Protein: CASSLHRDNSPLHF. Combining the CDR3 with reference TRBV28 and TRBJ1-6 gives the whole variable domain DVKVTQSSRYLVKRTGEKVFLECVQDMDHENMFWYRQDPGLGLRLIYFSYDVKMKEKGDIPEGYSVSREKKERFSLILESASTNQTSMYLCASSLHRDNSPLHFGNGTRLTVT.

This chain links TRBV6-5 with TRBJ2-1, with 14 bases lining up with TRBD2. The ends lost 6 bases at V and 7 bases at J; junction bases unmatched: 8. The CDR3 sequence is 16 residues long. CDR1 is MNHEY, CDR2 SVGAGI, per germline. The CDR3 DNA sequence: TGTGCCAGCAGCTCGCCCGGGACTAGCGGGAGAAATGAGCAGTTCTTC. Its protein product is CASSSPGTSGRNEQFF.

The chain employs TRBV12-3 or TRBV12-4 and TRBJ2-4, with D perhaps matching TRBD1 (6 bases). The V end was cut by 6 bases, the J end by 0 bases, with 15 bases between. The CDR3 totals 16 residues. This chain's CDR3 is CASSPQGTLAKNIQYF. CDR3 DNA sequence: TGTGCCAGCAGCCCACAGGGAACCCTAGCCAAAAACATTCAGTACTTC.

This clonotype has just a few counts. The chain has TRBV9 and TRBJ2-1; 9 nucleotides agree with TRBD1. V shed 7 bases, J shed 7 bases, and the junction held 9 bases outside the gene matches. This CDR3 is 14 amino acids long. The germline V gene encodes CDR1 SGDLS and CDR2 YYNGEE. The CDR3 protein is CASDGTGKSNEQFF. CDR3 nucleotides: TGTGCCAGCGACGGGACAGGGAAATCAAATGAGCAGTTCTTC.

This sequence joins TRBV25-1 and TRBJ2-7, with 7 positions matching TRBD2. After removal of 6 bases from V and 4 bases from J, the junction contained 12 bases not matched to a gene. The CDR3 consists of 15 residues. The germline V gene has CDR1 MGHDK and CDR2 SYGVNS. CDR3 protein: CASSPRASGSYEQYF. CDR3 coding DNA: TGTGCCAGCAGCCCCCGGGCTAGCGGCTCGTACGAGCAGTACTTC.

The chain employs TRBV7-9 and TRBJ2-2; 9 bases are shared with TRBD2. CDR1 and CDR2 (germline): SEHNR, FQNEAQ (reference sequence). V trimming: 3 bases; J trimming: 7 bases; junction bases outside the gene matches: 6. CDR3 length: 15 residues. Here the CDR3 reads CASSFGLASSGELFF. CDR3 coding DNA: TGTGCCAGCAGCTTCGGACTAGCGAGTAGCGGGGAGCTGTTTTTT.

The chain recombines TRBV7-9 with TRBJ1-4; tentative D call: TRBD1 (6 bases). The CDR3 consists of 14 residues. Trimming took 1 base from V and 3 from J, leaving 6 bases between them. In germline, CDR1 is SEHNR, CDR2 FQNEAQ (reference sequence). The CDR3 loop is CASSLGQANEKLFF. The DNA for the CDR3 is TGTGCCAGCAGCTTAGGACAGGCTAATGAAAAACTGTTTTTT.

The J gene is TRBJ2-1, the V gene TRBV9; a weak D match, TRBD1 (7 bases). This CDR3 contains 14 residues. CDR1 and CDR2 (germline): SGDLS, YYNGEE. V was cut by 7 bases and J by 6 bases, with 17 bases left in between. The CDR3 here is CASSRGGGSNEQFF. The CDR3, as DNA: TGTGCCAGCTCCCGAGGAGGGGGCTCCAATGAGCAGTTCTTC.